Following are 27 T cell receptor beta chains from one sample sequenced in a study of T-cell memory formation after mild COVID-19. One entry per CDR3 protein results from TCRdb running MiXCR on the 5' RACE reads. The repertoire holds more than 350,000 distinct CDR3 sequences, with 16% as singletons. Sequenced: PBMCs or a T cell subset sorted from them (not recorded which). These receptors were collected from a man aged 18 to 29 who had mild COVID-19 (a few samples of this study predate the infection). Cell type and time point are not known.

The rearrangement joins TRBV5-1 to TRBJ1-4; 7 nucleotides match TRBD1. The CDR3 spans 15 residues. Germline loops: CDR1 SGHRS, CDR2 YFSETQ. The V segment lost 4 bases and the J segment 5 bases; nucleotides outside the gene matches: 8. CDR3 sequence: CASSQPDRENEKLFF. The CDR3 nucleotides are TGCGCCAGCAGCCAACCCGACAGGGAAAATGAAAAACTGTTTTTT.

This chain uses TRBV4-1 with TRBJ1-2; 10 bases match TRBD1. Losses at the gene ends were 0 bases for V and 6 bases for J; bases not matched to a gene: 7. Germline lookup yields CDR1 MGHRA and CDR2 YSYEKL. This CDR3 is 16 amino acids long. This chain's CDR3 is CASSQDRGQGSHGYTF. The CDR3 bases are TGCGCCAGCAGCCAAGATCGGGGACAGGGGTCGCATGGCTACACCTTC.

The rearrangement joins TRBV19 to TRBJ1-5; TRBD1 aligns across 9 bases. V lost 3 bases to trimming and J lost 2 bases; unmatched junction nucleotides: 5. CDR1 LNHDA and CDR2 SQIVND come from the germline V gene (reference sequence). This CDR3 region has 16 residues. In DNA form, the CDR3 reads TGTGCCAGTAGTATCCTGGACAGGGGTCGCAATCAGCCCCAGCATTTT. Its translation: CASSILDRGRNQPQHF.

DNA for the CDR3: TGCGCCAGCAGCTTGGGCGCGACAGGGAAAGAGACCCAGTACTTC. This gives the protein CASSLGATGKETQYF. The gene calls are TRBV5-1 and TRBJ2-5; 7 nucleotides match TRBD1. CDR1 SGHRS and CDR2 YFSETQ come from the germline V gene. The CDR3 totals 15 residues. The V and J ends lost 0 bases and 3 bases, in that order; junction bases with no gene match: 5.

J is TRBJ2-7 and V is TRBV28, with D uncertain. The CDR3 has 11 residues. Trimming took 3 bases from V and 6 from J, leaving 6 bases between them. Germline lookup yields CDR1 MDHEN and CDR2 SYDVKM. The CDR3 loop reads CASSFGSEQYV. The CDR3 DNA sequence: TGTGCCAGCAGTTTTGGGTCCGAGCAGTACGTC.

Here the CDR3 DNA reads TGTGCCAGCTCACGGGAACTAGCGGGGGGGCTCTCCGAGCAGTACGTC. Amino acid sequence: CASSRELAGGLSEQYV. This chain connects TRBV18 to TRBJ2-7; TRBD2 matches at 13 bases. From germline, CDR1 is KGHSH and CDR2 LQKENI. The J segment lost 6 bases and the V segment lost 4 bases, leaving 9 bases of the junction unmatched. The CDR3 runs to 16 residues.

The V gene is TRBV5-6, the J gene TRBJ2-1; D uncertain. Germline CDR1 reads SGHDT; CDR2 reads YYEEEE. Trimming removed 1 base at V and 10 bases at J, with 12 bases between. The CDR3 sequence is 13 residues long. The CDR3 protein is CASSLFLANEQFF. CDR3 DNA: TGTGCCAGCAGCTTGTTTCTGGCAAACGAGCAGTTCTTC.

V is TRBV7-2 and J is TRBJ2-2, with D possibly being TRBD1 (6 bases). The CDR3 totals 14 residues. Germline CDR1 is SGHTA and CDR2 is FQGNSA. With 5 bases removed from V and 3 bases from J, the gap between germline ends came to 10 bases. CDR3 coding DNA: TGTGCCAGCAGCAAAAACAGGGACACCGGGGAGCTGTTTTTT. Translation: CASSKNRDTGELFF.

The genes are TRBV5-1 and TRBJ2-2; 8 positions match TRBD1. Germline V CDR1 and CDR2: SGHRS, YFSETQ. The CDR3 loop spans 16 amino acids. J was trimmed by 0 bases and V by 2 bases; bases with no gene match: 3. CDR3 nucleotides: TGCGCCAGCAGCTTAGGACAGGGTTCGAACACCGGGGAGCTGTTTTTT. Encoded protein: CASSLGQGSNTGELFF.

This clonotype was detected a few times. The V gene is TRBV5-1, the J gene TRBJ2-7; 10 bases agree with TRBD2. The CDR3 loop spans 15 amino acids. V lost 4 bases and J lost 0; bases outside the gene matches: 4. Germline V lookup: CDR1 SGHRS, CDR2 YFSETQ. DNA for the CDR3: TGCGCCAGCAGCAAAGGACTAGCGGTCTCCTACGAGCAGTACTTC. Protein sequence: CASSKGLAVSYEQYF. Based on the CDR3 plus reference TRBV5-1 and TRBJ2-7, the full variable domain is KAGVTQTPRYLIKTRGQQVTLSCSPISGHRSVSWYQQTPGQGLQFLFEYFSETQRNKGNFPGRFSGRQFSNSRSEMNVSTLELGDSALYLCASSKGLAVSYEQYFGPGTRLTVT.

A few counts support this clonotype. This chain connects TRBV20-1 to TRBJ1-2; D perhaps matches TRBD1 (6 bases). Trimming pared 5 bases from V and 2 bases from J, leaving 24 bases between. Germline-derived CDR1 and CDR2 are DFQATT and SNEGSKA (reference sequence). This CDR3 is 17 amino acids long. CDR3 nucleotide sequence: TGCAGTGCTTACCCCCCAGGGGCCGCCACGAGAAACTATGGCTACACCTTC. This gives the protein CSAYPPGAATRNYGYTF.

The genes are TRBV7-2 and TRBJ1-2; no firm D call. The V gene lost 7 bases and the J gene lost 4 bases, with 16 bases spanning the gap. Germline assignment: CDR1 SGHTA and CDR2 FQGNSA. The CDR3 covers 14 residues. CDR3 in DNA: TGTGCCAGCATCCTTAGTCCATCGGGCTATGGCTACACCTTC. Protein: CASILSPSGYGYTF.

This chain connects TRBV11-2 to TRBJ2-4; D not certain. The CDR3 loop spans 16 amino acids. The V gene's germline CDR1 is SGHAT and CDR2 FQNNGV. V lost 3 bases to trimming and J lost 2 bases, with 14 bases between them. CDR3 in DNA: TGTGCCAGCAGCTTCGTATCGACGGCGACCAAAAACATTCAGTACTTC. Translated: CASSFVSTATKNIQYF.

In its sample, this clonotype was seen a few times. CDR3 residues: CASRGGQGRSEQFF. In nucleotides, the CDR3 is TGCGCCAGCAGAGGTGGGCAGGGGAGAAGTGAGCAGTTCTTC. The chain carries TRBV5-1 and TRBJ2-1; maybe TRBD1 (6 bases). The V gene lost 5 bases and the J gene lost 9 bases, with 18 bases spanning the gap. CDR1 and CDR2 (germline): SGHRS, YFSETQ. This CDR3 contains 14 residues.

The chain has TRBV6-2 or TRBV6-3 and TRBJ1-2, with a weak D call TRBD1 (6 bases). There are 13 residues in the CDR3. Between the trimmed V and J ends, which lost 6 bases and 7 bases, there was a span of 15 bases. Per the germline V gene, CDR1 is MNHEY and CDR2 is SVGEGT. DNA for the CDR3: TGTGCCAGCAGCCAGACAGGTTGGCGTGGCTACACCTTC. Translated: CASSQTGWRGYTF.

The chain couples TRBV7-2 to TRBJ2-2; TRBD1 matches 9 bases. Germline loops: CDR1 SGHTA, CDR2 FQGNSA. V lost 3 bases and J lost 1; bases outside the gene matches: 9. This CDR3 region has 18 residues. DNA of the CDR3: TGTGCCAGCAGCTTTAGGGGCCCGGGACAGGGGAACACCGGGGAGCTGTTTTTT. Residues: CASSFRGPGQGNTGELFF.

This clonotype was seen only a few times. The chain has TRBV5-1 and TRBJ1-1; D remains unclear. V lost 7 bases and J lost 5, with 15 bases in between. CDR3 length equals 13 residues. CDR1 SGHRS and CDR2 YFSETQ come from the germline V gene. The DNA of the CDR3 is TGCGCCAGCCTCGACACCCTGGGGACTGAAGCTTTCTTT. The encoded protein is CASLDTLGTEAFF.

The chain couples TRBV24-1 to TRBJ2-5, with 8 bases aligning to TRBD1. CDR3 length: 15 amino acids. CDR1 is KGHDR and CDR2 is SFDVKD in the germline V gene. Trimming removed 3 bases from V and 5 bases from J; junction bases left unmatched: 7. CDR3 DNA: TGTGCCACCAGTGATCGGGGACAGGTCTGGGAGACCCAGTACTTC. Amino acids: CATSDRGQVWETQYF.

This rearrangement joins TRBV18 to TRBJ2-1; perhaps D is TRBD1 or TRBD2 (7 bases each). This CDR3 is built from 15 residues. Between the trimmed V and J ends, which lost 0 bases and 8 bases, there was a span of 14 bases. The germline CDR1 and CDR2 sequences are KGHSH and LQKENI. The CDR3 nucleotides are TGTGCCAGCTCACCACCGCAGGGGGGGCCCCATGAGCAGTTCTTC. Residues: CASSPPQGGPHEQFF.

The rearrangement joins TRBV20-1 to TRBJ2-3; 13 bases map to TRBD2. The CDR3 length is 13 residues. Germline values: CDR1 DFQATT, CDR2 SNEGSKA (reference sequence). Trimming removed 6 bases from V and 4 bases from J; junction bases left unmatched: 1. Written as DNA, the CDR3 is TGCAGTGCGGGGACTAGCGGGGCAGATACGCAGTATTTT. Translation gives CSAGTSGADTQYF.

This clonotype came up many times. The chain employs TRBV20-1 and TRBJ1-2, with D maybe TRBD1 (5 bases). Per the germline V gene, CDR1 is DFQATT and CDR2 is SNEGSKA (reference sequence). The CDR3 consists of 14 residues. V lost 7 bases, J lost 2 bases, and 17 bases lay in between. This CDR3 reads CSVPVGTVNYGYTF. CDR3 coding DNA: TGCAGTGTCCCGGTCGGGACGGTGAACTATGGCTACACCTTC.

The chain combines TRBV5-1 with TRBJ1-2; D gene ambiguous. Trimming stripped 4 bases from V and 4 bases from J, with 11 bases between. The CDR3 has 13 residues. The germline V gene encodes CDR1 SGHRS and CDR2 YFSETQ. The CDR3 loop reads CASSTLEAYGYTF. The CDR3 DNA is TGCGCCAGCAGCACCCTTGAAGCCTATGGCTACACCTTC.

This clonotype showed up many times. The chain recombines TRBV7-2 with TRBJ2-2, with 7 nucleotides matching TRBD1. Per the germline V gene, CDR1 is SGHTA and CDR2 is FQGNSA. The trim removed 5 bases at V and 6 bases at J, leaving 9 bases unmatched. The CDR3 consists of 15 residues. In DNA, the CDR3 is TGTGCCAGCAGCCCCCGGGACAGAACCGCCGGGGAGCTGTTTTTT. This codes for CASSPRDRTAGELFF.

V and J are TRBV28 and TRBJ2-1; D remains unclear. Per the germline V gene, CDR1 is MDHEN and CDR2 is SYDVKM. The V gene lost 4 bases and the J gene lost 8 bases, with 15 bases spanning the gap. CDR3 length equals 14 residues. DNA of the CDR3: TGTGCCAGCAGTTCATTCAGCACCAACGATGAGCAGTTCTTC. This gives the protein CASSSFSTNDEQFF. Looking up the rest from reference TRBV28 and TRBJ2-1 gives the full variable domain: DVKVTQSSRYLVKRTGEKVFLECVQDMDHENMFWYRQDPGLGLRLIYFSYDVKMKEKGDIPEGYSVSREKKERFSLILESASTNQTSMYLCASSSFSTNDEQFFGPGTRLTVL.

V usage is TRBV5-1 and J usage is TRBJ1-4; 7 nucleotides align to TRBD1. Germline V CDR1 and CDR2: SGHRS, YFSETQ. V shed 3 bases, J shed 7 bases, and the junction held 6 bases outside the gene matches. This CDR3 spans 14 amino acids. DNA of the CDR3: TGCGCCAGCAGCTCGATGACAGGGTCTGAAAAACTGTTTTTT. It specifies CASSSMTGSEKLFF.

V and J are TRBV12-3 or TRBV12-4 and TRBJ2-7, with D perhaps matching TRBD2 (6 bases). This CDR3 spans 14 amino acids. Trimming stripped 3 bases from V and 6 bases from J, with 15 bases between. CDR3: CASSFGGSAGEQYV. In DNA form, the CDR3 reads TGTGCCAGCAGTTTCGGGGGAAGTGCAGGCGAGCAGTACGTC.

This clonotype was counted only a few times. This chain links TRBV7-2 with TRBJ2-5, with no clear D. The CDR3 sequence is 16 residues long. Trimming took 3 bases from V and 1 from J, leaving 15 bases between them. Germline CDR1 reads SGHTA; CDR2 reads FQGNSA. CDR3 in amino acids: CASSFTPEGLQETQYF. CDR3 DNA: TGTGCCAGCAGCTTCACCCCGGAAGGGCTCCAAGAGACCCAGTACTTC. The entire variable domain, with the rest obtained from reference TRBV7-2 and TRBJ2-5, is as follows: GAGVSQSPSNKVTEKGKDVELRCDPISGHTALYWYRQSLGQGLEFLIYFQGNSAPDKSGLPSDRFSAERTGGSVSTLTIQRTQQEDSAVYLCASSFTPEGLQETQYFGPGTRLLVL.